One T cell receptor (beta chain) is described in this entry. Deletions cut 6 bases from V and 4 bases from J, with 12 bases between. Germline V gives CDR1 MNHEY, CDR2 SMNVEV (reference sequence). CDR3 length equals 13 residues. This record belongs to a study of identical twins. TCRdb processed the 5' RACE reads anew with MiXCR; each CDR3 protein has one entry. The repertoire holds a few hundred thousand distinct CDR3 sequences, with over 9% as singletons. In addition, the sample was reused for a study of yellow fever vaccine responses in identical twins. This second report adds: As reported, the vaccine T cell response of twins seemed partly convergent and partly personalized.

This chain joins TRBV27 and TRBJ1-1, with a tentative D call TRBD1 (5 bases). The sequence came from a woman under 30 in good health. Input material: CD8+ T cells sorted from blood. The CDR3 DNA sequence: TGTGCCAGCAGGCAGGGTACTGCCACTGAAGCTTTCTTT. It codes for CASRQGTATEAFF.